The rows below give T cell receptor beta chains drawn from one sample of a study of monozygotic twins with inflammatory bowel disease. TCRdb re-called the 5' RACE reads; every CDR3 protein appears as one record, without DNA. This table holds approximately 400,000 distinct CDR3 sequences. Sequenced: blood. The receptor set was obtained from a human donor with ulcerative colitis or Crohn's disease, or a healthy co-twin of an affected twin (not recorded which). Each CDR3 is given with its conserved first and last residue. The order of the fields is J gene, V gene, CDR3 protein.

TRBJ2-3,TRBV5-8,CASSLGYGINTDTQYF
TRBJ2-7,TRBV27,CASSLGARFEQYF
TRBJ1-1,TRBV25-1,CASSDQGAFGTEAFF
TRBJ1-4,TRBV25-1,CASRKTATNEKLFF
TRBJ2-7,TRBV28,CASGPPGHEQYF
TRBJ2-1,TRBV20-1,CSAREAGGWNEQFF
TRBJ2-7,TRBV30,CAWSVGTSGEQYF
TRBJ2-4,TRBV3-1,CASSQDPSGGALPYF
TRBJ2-7,TRBV5-1,CASPTRTSFEQYF
TRBJ2-7,TRBV6-1,CASSPTGTLYEQYF
TRBJ2-3,TRBV2,CASSAGLAGTDTQYF
TRBJ2-5,TRBV7-2,CASSLAAGAAETQYF
TRBJ2-2,TRBV15,CATSRSGGKANTGELFF
TRBJ2-6,TRBV30,CAWSQGFSGANVLTF
TRBJ1-2,TRBV12-3/TRBV12-4,CASRMTGRIYGYTF
TRBJ1-3,TRBV6-1,CASTLEGSSGNTIYF